This T cell receptor beta chain comes out of a study of control samples from healthy donors and cancer patients. Germline CDR1 reads SGHRS; CDR2 reads YFSETQ. The CDR3 sequence is 15 residues long. V lost 5 bases to trimming and J lost 7 bases; unmatched junction nucleotides: 8. Assay: immunoSEQ multiplex PCR; the TCRdb copy retains only in-frame clones and omits some. The sample holds 200,000 or so clones, roughly nine tenths seen once. The TCR sequence derives from a young man in good health. Sequenced input: blood. The chain couples TRBV5-1 to TRBJ1-4, with 10 bases identical to TRBD1. CDR3 protein: CASRPGQGFGEKLFF. The DNA for the CDR3 is TGCGCCAGCAGACCGGGACAGGGGTTTGGTGAAAAACTGTTTTTT.